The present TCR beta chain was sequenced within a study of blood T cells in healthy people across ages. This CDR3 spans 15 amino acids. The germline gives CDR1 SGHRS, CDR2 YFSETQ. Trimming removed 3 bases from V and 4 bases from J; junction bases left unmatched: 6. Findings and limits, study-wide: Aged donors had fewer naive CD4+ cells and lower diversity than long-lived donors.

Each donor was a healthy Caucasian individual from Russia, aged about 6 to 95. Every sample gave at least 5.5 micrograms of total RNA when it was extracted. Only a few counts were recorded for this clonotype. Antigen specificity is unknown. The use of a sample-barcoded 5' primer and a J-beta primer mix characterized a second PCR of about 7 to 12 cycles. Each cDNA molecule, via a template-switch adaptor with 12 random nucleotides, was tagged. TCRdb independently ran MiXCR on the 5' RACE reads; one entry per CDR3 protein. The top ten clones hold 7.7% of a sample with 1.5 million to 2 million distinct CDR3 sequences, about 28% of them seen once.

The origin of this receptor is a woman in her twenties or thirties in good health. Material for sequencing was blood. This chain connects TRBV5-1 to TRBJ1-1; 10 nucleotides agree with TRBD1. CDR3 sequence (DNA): TGCGCCAGCAGCTCTTACCGGGACAGGGGCACTGAAGCTTTCTTT. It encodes CASSSYRDRGTEAFF.